This TCR beta chain came from a study of blood T cell repertoires in COVID-19. The germline CDR1 and CDR2 sequences are SGDLS and YYNGEE. V lost 4 bases and J 2 bases, leaving 8 bases between the germline ends. The CDR3 is 13 amino acids. The authors' processing: Reference gene primer amplification in the assay estimated nucleated cell counts. The table came from immunoSEQ multiplex PCR; TCRdb's copy has only in-frame clones and leaves some out. The V and J calls and the clone size are those of that table, but D and trimming were determined from the DNA. The sample yields hundreds of thousands of clones, less than 90% seen once. Donors of Cohort 3 who recovered were those that had two negative PCRs, clearance, or symptom resolution.

Sequenced material: PBMCs or T cells enriched from blood (not recorded which). This receptor was identified in a woman aged 60-70 years who had recovered from COVID-19. The chain carries TRBV9 and TRBJ2-3; D gene uncertain. The CDR3 reads CASSNYNTDTQYF. CDR3 sequence (DNA): TGTGCCAGCAGCAATTATAACACAGATACGCAGTATTTT.